One sample yielded the 7 T cell receptor beta chains listed below, sequenced in a study of cytomegalovirus exposure and HLA in healthy donors (dated by TCRdb to 2017 to 2019). Receptors were amplified or captured by the immunoSEQ multiplex PCR assay. Not all clones reach the TCRdb copy of this immuneACCESS table, which keeps in-frame sequences only. Checked studies attribute under half of the gap to unresolved V genes and leave the rest unexplained. The table for this sample lists around 200,000 clones; approximately 83% of them were counted only once. 2.8% of the sample is in the top ten clones. The sequencing sample was made of PBMCs. The receptors were sampled from a woman aged 18-29 years in good health and CMV-seropositive.

The V call is TRBV9, the J call TRBJ2-5; the D gene is possibly TRBD1 (6 bases). The CDR3 extends over 15 amino acids. Per germline, CDR1 SGDLS and CDR2 YYNGEE. Deletions cut 1 base from V and 1 base from J, with 11 bases between. In DNA form, the CDR3 reads TGTGCCAGCAGCGTAAGAGGGGGACGCCAAGAGACCCAGTACTTC. It specifies CASSVRGGRQETQYF.

The genes are TRBV11-3 and TRBJ2-2; no clear D gene. Trimming removed 3 bases at V and 5 bases at J, with 10 bases between. The CDR3 covers 14 residues. The germline CDR1 and CDR2 sequences are SGHNT and YENEEA. The chain's CDR3 is CASSFFGETGELFF. The CDR3 bases are TGTGCCAGCAGCTTTTTCGGTGAGACCGGGGAGCTGTTTTTT.

The chain employs TRBV5-4 and TRBJ2-7; 9 nucleotides match TRBD2. The V segment lost 4 bases and the J segment 1 base; nucleotides outside the gene matches: 6. This CDR3 comprises 15 residues. Germline V CDR1 and CDR2: SGHNT, YYREEE (reference sequence). The CDR3 is CASSITSGRSYEQYF. The CDR3 DNA is TGTGCCAGCAGCATTACTAGCGGGCGTTCCTACGAGCAGTACTTC.

The chain combines TRBV7-2 with TRBJ1-2; no clear D. Germline CDR1 reads SGHTA; CDR2 reads FQGNSA. This CDR3 has 14 residues. V was pared by 5 bases and J by 2 bases, with 12 bases between. CDR3 region: CASSVPYRNYGYTF. Written as DNA, the CDR3 is TGTGCCAGCAGCGTCCCGTACAGAAACTATGGCTACACCTTC.

This chain uses TRBV11-3 with TRBJ2-1; 7 bases are a match to TRBD1. The CDR3 runs to 16 residues. CDR1 SGHNT and CDR2 YENEEA come from the germline V gene. Trimming cost V 5 bases and J 0 bases; bases outside gene matches: 7. The CDR3 sequence: CASSQWDSSSYNEQFF. CDR3 bases: TGTGCCAGCAGCCAATGGGACAGTAGCTCCTACAATGAGCAGTTCTTC.

The rearrangement uses TRBV27 and TRBJ2-2, with unresolved D. Between the trimmed V and J ends, which lost 9 bases and 6 bases, there was a span of 20 bases. Germline lookup yields CDR1 MNHEY and CDR2 SMNVEV (reference sequence). This CDR3 region has 15 residues. The CDR3 sequence: CASQWAGEMAGELFF. Here the CDR3 DNA reads TGTGCCAGTCAGTGGGCCGGCGAAATGGCCGGGGAGCTGTTTTTT.

The J gene is TRBJ2-1, the V gene TRBV7-2; 7 bases match TRBD1. The CDR3 is made up of 13 amino acids. Germline values: CDR1 SGHTA, CDR2 FQGNSA. V dropped 6 bases and J dropped 9; count of bases not matched to a gene: 8. The CDR3 nucleotides are TGTGCCAGCAGGCAAACAGGGGTGGCTGAGCAGTTCTTC. Translating it yields CASRQTGVAEQFF.